These 21 T cell receptor beta chains were sequenced from one sample in a study of blood T cells in healthy people across ages. Together with a sample-barcoded 5' primer, a J-beta primer mix was included in a second PCR lasting roughly 6 to 12 cycles. Each CDR3 protein gets one entry after TCRdb re-called the 5' RACE reads with MiXCR. Here the sample spans 650,000 to 700,000 distinct CDR3 sequences, approximately 31% being singletons. Sequenced: blood. Receptors were obtained from a woman aged 80 or older in good health.

Ten or more counts support this clonotype. CDR3 coding DNA: TGCAGTGCTAACGCAGGGATGTACGAGCAGTACTTC. Its protein product is CSANAGMYEQYF. The J gene is TRBJ2-7, the V gene TRBV20-1; D is possibly TRBD1 (5 bases). V was pared by 4 bases and J by 4 bases, with 11 bases between. CDR3 length: 12 residues. CDR1 and CDR2 from the germline V gene are DFQATT and SNEGSKA (reference sequence).

V and J are TRBV30 and TRBJ2-3; 7 nucleotides agree with TRBD1. Germline values: CDR1 GTSNPN, CDR2 SVGIG (reference sequence). This CDR3 has 15 amino acids. V lost 1 base to trimming and J lost 2 bases; unmatched junction nucleotides: 6. CDR3 loop: CAWSDRQGFTDTQYF. In nucleotides, the CDR3 is TGTGCCTGGAGTGACCGACAGGGATTCACAGATACGCAGTATTTT.

On this clonotype itself: A much larger clone lies one base from this, so it may be a read error. The CDR3 DNA sequence: TGTGCCAGCAGTTCGCTCGGGACAGGGAATGAAGAACTGTTTTTT. Its translation: CASSSLGTGNEELFF. The genes are TRBV6-5 and TRBJ1-4; 9 bases map to TRBD1. CDR1 and CDR2 from the germline V gene are MNHEY and SVGAGI. The CDR3 spans 15 residues.

A few counts support this clonotype. V gene TRBV18 combines with J gene TRBJ2-5, with TRBD2 as a possible D gene (6 bases). This CDR3 has 14 residues. The germline CDR1 and CDR2 sequences are KGHSH and LQKENI. Between the trimmed V and J ends, which lost 2 bases and 2 bases, there was a span of 9 bases. The CDR3 nucleotides read TGTGCCAGCTCACCAGGAGGGATGCAAGAGACCCAGTACTTC. Residues: CASSPGGMQETQYF.

The J gene is TRBJ2-3, the V gene TRBV12-3 or TRBV12-4, with D possibly being TRBD2 (6 bases). This CDR3 has 15 amino acids. V was cut by 5 bases and J by 0 bases, with 12 bases left in between. The CDR3 DNA reads as TGTGCCAGCAGTGGCACCGGGACTAGCACAGATACGCAGTATTTT. Its protein is CASSGTGTSTDTQYF.

This clonotype has a single count. The J gene is TRBJ2-7, the V gene TRBV29-1; D unresolved. The ends were cut back, 4 bases at V and 3 bases at J, with 13 bases in the middle. Germline values: CDR1 SQVTM, CDR2 ANQGSEA. CDR3 size: 13 residues. This CDR3 is CSVAQLGSYEQYF. CDR3 coding DNA: TGCAGCGTTGCCCAGCTTGGCAGCTACGAGCAGTACTTC.

This clonotype was recorded many times. V usage is TRBV6-5 and J usage is TRBJ1-2; TRBD1 aligns across 9 bases. CDR3 length: 14 amino acids. Trimming at V came to 5 bases and at J to 5 bases, leaving 6 bases not matched to a gene. From germline, CDR1 is MNHEY and CDR2 SVGAGI. DNA for the CDR3: TGTGCCAGCAGTCGACAGGGGGGCATGTATGGCTACACCTTC. Amino acid sequence: CASSRQGGMYGYTF.

The V call is TRBV6-5, the J call TRBJ2-3, with TRBD1 identical over 9 bases. This CDR3 is 16 amino acids long. V shed 0 bases and J 2 bases; nucleotides not matched to a gene: 3. CDR1 and CDR2 (germline): MNHEY, SVGAGI. CDR3: CASSYSGQGPTDTQYF. The CDR3 DNA follows: TGTGCCAGCAGTTACTCGGGACAGGGTCCCACAGATACGCAGTATTTT.

In the case of this clonotype: Germline and junction disagree at one end, which may indicate a read error. The chain combines TRBV7-9 with TRBJ2-1; D gene unclear. CDR1 is SEHNR and CDR2 is FQNEAQ in the germline V gene (reference sequence). The CDR3 is 12 residues long. CDR3 amino acids: CACSFSGDEQFF. As DNA, the CDR3 is TGTGCCTGCAGCTTCTCAGGCGATGAGCAGTTCTTC.

This clonotype has just a few counts. The J gene is TRBJ1-1, the V gene TRBV5-1; a possible D gene is TRBD1 (6 bases). The CDR3 is 16 amino acids. Germline CDR1 is SGHRS and CDR2 is YFSETQ. Trimming stripped 4 bases from V and 4 bases from J, with 20 bases between. In nucleotides, the CDR3 is TGCGCCAGCAGCCGGGGAGCAGGGGATCGGATCACTGAAGCTTTCTTT. Its translation is CASSRGAGDRITEAFF.

This chain uses TRBV20-1 with TRBJ2-3; 15 nucleotides agree with TRBD2. This CDR3 has 13 amino acids. Germline V gene data show CDR1 as DFQATT and CDR2 as SNEGSKA (reference sequence). With V trimmed by 8 bases and J by 10 bases, 7 bases remained unmatched. CDR3: CSPGLAGGDAQYF. CDR3 in DNA: TGCAGTCCCGGACTAGCGGGAGGGGATGCGCAGTATTTT.

This clonotype has ten or more counts. The gene calls are TRBV5-1 and TRBJ2-7; D may be TRBD1 or TRBD2 (5 bases each). Between the trimmed V and J ends, which lost 0 bases and 5 bases, there was a span of 12 bases. Germline CDR1 reads SGHRS; CDR2 reads YFSETQ. The CDR3 has 14 amino acids. CDR3 protein: CASSLGQGAHEQYF. CDR3 DNA sequence: TGCGCCAGCAGCTTGGGGCAGGGAGCCCACGAGCAGTACTTC.

This clonotype was seen ten or more times. V usage is TRBV28 and J usage is TRBJ2-6, with D unclear. The CDR3 contains 13 residues. The V gene's germline CDR1 is MDHEN and CDR2 SYDVKM. Trimming shortened V by 6 bases and J by 2 bases, and 5 bases separated the two germline ends. CDR3 amino acids: CASSQAGANVLTF. The CDR3 nucleotides are TGTGCCAGCAGCCAAGCTGGGGCCAACGTCCTGACTTTC.

This clonotype was counted at least ten times. The genes are TRBV5-5 and TRBJ2-3, with D uncertain. Germline CDR1 is SGHKS and CDR2 is YYEKEE (reference sequence). V lost 0 bases and J lost 1, with 9 bases in between. The CDR3 is 15 amino acids. CDR3 loop: CASSLALARTDTQYF. In DNA, the CDR3 is TGTGCCAGCAGCTTGGCACTGGCTCGCACAGATACGCAGTATTTT.

The chain recombines TRBV20-1 with TRBJ2-7; D possibly corresponds to TRBD1 (6 bases). Germline V gene lookup returns CDR1 DFQATT and CDR2 SNEGSKA (reference sequence). The CDR3 sequence is 15 residues long. Deletions cut 6 bases from V and 0 bases from J, with 18 bases between. The CDR3 DNA sequence: TGCAGTGCCACCGCCGGACAGACGAGCTCCTACGAGCAGTACTTC. This codes for CSATAGQTSSYEQYF.

The V and J genes are TRBV4-2 and TRBJ2-5; D might be TRBD1 (6 bases). The DNA end lines up better with TRBJ2-7; the J call may be wrong. Germline V gene lookup returns CDR1 LGHNA and CDR2 YNFKEQ. This CDR3 has 13 amino acids. In DNA, the CDR3 is TGTGCCAGCAGCCCCGGACAGTTCGGCGAGCAGTACTTC. Amino acid sequence: CASSPGQFGEQYF.

The rearrangement joins TRBV30 to TRBJ1-6; no clear D gene. CDR1 and CDR2 from the germline V gene are GTSNPN and SVGIG (reference sequence). V was trimmed by 5 bases and J by 11 bases, leaving 16 bases between them. The CDR3 length is 13 residues. Here the CDR3 reads CAWQAGDSPPLHF. CDR3 nucleotide sequence: TGTGCCTGGCAAGCCGGGGATTCGCCACCCCTCCACTTT.

This clonotype has a handful of counts. The chain employs TRBV10-3 and TRBJ1-5, with D hard to call. The germline CDR1 and CDR2 sequences are ENHRY and SYGVKD. The V end lost 10 bases, the J end lost 4 bases, and 20 bases lay between the germline ends. This CDR3 is built from 15 residues. The CDR3 loop is CATREGGRGNQPQHF. The CDR3 nucleotides are TGTGCCACCCGAGAGGGCGGGAGAGGGAATCAGCCCCAGCATTTT.

The chain recombines TRBV2 with TRBJ2-5; tentatively, D is TRBD2 (7 bases). Between the trimmed V and J ends, which lost 6 bases and 5 bases, there was a span of 13 bases. Germline V CDR1 and CDR2: SNHLY, FYNNEI. This CDR3 has 13 residues. This CDR3 reads CASRWGGLETQYF. The CDR3 nucleotides are TGTGCCAGCAGATGGGGGGGGCTGGAGACCCAGTACTTC.

The DNA of the CDR3 is TGCAGTGCTAGACCAACTTCGGGGCTAGCGGGAGTCAACACCGGGGAGCTGTTTTTT. This sequence encodes CSARPTSGLAGVNTGELFF. This chain uses TRBV20-1 with TRBJ2-2; 10 nucleotides match TRBD2. V was clipped by 2 bases and J by 2 bases; unmatched bases: 14. Germline V CDR1 and CDR2: DFQATT, SNEGSKA (reference sequence). The CDR3 has 19 amino acids.

This clonotype was counted many times. This sequence joins TRBV20-1 and TRBJ1-1; no clear D. V dropped 6 bases and J dropped 9 bases, with 23 bases sitting between them. CDR3 length equals 14 residues. The germline CDR1 and CDR2 sequences are DFQATT and SNEGSKA (reference sequence). The CDR3 region has the DNA TGCAGTGCGAGGGCACCGCGTCCTCCTCCTCAAGCTTTCTTT. Translation: CSARAPRPPPQAFF.